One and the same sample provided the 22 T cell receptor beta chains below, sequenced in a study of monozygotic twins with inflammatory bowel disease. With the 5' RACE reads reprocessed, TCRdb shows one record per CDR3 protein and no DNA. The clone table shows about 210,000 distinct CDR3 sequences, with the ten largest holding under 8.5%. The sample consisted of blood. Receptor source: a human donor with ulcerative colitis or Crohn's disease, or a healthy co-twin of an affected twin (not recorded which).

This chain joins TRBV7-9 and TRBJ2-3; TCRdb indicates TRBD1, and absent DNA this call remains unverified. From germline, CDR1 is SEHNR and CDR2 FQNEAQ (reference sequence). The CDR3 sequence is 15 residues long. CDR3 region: CASSSRTGATDTQYF.

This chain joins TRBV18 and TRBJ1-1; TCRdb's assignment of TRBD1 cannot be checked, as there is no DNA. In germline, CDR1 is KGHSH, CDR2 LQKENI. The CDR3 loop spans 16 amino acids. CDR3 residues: CASSQRGTGVNTEAFF.

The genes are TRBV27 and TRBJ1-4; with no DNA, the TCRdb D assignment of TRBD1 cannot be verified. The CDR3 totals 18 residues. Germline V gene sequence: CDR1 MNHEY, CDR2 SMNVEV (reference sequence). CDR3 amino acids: CASSPRITSTTGSEKLFF.

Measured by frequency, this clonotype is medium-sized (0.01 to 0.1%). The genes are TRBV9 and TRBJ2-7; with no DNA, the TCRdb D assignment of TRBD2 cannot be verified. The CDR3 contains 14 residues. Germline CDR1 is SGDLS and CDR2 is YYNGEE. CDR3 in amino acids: CASSAGGPYHEQYF.

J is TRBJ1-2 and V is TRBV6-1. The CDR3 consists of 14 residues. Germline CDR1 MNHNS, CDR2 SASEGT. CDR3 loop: CASSDLLREGGYTF.

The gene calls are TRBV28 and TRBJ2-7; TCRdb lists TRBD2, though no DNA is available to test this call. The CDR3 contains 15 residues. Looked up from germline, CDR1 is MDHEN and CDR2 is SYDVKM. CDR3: CASSLLGGRGHEQYF.

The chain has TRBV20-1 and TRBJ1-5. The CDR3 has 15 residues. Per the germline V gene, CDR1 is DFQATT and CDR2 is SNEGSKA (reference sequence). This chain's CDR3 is CSASRAPDTNQPRHF.

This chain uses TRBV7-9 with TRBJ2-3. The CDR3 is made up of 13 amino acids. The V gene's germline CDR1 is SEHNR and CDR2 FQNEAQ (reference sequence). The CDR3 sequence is CASSPASTDTQYF.

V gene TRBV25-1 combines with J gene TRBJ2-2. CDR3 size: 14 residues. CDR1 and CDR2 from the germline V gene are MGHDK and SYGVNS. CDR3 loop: CASSEFEETGELFF.

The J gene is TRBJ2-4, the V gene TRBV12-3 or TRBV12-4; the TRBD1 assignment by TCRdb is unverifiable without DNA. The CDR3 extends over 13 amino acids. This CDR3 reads CASSFSGQSTQYF.

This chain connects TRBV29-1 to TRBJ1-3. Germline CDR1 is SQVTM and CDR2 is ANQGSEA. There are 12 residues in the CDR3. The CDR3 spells CSVEDSGNTIYF.

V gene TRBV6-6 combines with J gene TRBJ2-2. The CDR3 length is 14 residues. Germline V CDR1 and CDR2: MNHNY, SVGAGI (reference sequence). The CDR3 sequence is CASSGLVLSGELFF.

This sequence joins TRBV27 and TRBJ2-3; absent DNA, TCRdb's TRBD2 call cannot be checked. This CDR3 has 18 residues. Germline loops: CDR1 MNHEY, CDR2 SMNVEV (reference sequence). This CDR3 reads CASRPLGLAGGPTDTQYF.

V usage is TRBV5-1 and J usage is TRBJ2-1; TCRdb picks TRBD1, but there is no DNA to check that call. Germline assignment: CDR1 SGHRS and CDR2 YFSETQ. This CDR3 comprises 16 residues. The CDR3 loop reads CASSLNPAGSYNEQFF. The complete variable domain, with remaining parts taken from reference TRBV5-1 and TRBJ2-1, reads KAGVTQTPRYLIKTRGQQVTLSCSPISGHRSVSWYQQTPGQGLQFLFEYFSETQRNKGNFPGRFSGRQFSNSRSEMNVSTLELGDSALYLCASSLNPAGSYNEQFFGPGTRLTVL.

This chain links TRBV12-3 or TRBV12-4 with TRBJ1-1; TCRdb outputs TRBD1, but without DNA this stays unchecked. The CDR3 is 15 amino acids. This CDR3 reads CASSFGETGRTEAFF.

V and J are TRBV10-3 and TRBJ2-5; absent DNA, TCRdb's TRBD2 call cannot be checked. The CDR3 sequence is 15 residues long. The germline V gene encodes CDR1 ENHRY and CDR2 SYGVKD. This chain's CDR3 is CAISAQGGTQETQYF.

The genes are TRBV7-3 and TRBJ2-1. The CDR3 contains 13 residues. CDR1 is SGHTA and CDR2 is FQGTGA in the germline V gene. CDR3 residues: CASSLLGSGEQFF.

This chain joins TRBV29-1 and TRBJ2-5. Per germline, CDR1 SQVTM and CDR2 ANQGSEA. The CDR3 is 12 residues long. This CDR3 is CSVEKGSKTQYF.

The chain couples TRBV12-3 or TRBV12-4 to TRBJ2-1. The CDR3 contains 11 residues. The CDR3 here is CASSFSVIQFF.

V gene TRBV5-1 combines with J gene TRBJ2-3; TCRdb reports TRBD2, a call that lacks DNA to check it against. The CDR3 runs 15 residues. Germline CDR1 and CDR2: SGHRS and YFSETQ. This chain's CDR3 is CASSLGLDRGDTQYF. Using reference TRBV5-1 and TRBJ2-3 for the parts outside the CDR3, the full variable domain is KAGVTQTPRYLIKTRGQQVTLSCSPISGHRSVSWYQQTPGQGLQFLFEYFSETQRNKGNFPGRFSGRQFSNSRSEMNVSTLELGDSALYLCASSLGLDRGDTQYFGPGTRLTVL.

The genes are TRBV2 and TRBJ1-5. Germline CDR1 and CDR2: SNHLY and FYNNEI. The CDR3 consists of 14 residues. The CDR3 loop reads CASRSSNSNQPQHF.

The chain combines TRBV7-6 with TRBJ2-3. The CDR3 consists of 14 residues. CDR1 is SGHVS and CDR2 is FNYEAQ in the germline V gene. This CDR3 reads CASSFGPTTDTQYF.